This T cell receptor beta chain was identified during a study of neurological immune-mediated disorders. This clonotype was observed at least ten times. Germline CDR1 and CDR2: ENHRY and SYGVKD. The CDR3 extends over 13 amino acids. Deletions cut 6 bases from V and 1 base from J, with 9 bases between. TCRdb reprocessed the 5' RACE reads with MiXCR, giving one entry per CDR3 protein. The sample includes approximately 68,000 distinct CDR3 sequences, 4.5% to 6% of them seen just once. Sequenced: PBMCs. The TCR was taken from a woman in her 70s with multiple sclerosis. The genes are TRBV10-3 and TRBJ2-5; D unresolved. The CDR3 bases are TGTGCCATCAGCTCAGAGGTCCAAGAGACCCAGTACTTC. Protein product: CAISSEVQETQYF.